This T cell receptor (beta chain) was found in a study of response to subunit inactivated influenza vaccine. General observations from the study: A suggestion made by the authors is that each seasonal influenza vaccination recruits few new T cells.

TCRdb reprocessed the RT-PCR reads via MiXCR and lists one record per CDR3 protein. The data contain around 570,000 distinct CDR3 sequences, about 11% of them singletons. This clonotype was counted a few times. The antigen remains unidentified. The CDR3 runs 13 residues. The V and J ends lost 6 bases and 2 bases respectively, with 11 bases between them. Per the germline V gene, CDR1 is ENHRY and CDR2 is SYGVKD. These records were also assigned to another study, of T cells expressing NK-cell markers. That paper adds: UMIs were included in TCR beta cDNA generated by 5'RACE template switching. The study drew TCR beta repertoires from sorted CD3+CD56+NKG2C+, CD3+CD56+NKG2C- and CD3+CD56-NKG2C+ T cells. Topping the CD3+CD56-NKG2C+ fraction as well were these clonotypes, in a few donors.

V is TRBV10-3 and J is TRBJ2-7; D may be TRBD1 or TRBD2 (5 bases each). Sample: PBMCs from blood, taken on the day of vaccination. The clonotype was recovered from a man aged 45-65 years who received an inactivated influenza vaccine. The DNA for the CDR3 is TGTGCCATCAGGGGGACGGGAACCTACGAGCAGTACTTC. Translated: CAIRGTGTYEQYF.